This TCR beta chain was identified during a study of early T cells in non-severe SARS-CoV-2 infection. Study-wide results and limits: Private and CD4 specificities were missed by VDJdb matching, which favored anti-spike CD8 responses.

Individual cDNA molecules were tagged with unique molecular identifiers, the study reported. TCRdb itself ran the 5' RACE reads through MiXCR, one entry per CDR3 protein. The table has about 49,000 distinct CDR3 sequences, about 6% seen once. This clonotype has a handful of counts. Its antigen is currently unknown. Material: whole blood, obtained at baseline. The sequence was obtained from an adult who was a healthcare worker with PCR-confirmed SARS-CoV-2 infection or an uninfected control (not recorded which).

The CDR3 DNA follows: TGTGCCAGCAGCTTAGTCCTTAGCGGGGGGACAGAGACCCAGTACTTC. This translates into CASSLVLSGGTETQYF. V gene TRBV7-2 combines with J gene TRBJ2-5; 10 bases line up with TRBD2. The CDR3 spans 16 residues. CDR1 and CDR2 (germline): SGHTA, FQGNSA. With V trimmed by 1 base and J by 4 bases, 6 bases remained unmatched.